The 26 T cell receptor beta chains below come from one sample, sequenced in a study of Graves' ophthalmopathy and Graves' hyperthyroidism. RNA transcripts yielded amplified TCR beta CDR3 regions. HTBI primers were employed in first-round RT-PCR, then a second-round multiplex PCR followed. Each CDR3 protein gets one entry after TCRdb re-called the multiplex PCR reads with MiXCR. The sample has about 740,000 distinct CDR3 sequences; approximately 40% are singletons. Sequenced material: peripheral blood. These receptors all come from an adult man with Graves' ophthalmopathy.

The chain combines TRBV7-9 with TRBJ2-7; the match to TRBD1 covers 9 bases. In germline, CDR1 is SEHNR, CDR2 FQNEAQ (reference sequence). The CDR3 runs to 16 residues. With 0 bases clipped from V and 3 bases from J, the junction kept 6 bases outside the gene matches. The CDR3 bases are TGTGCCAGCAGCTTAGCTTCGGGACAGGGAAGCTACGAGCAGTACTTC. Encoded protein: CASSLASGQGSYEQYF. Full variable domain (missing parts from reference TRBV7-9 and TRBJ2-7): DTGVSQNPRHKITKRGQNVTFRCDPISEHNRLYWYRQTLGQGPEFLTYFQNEAQLEKSRLLSDRFSAERPKGSFSTLEIQRTEQGDSAMYLCASSLASGQGSYEQYFGPGTRLTVT.

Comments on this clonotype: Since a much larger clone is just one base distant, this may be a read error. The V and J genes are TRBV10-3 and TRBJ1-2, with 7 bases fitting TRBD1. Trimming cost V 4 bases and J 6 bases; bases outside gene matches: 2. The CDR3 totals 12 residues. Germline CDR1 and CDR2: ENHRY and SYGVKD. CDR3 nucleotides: TGTGCCATCAGTGCAGGGGGAGATGGCTACACCTTC. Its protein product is CAISAGGDGYTF.

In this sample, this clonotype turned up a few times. CDR3 coding DNA: TGTGCCAGCAGGTACGGGGTGAACACTGAAGCTTTCTTT. This encodes CASRYGVNTEAFF. The chain carries TRBV9 and TRBJ1-1; D is unresolved. V dropped 5 bases and J dropped 0 bases, with 8 bases sitting between them. CDR3 size: 13 residues. Germline CDR1 and CDR2: SGDLS and YYNGEE.

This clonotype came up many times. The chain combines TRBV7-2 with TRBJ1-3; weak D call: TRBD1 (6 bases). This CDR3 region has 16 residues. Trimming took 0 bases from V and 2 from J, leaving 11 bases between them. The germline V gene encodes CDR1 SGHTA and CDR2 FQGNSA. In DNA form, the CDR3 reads TGTGCCAGCAGCTTAGCCACCGGGACAACTGGAAACACCATATATTTT. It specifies CASSLATGTTGNTIYF.

The CDR3 spells CSQEQTNTEAFF. The CDR3 nucleotides are TGCAGCCAAGAACAGACGAACACTGAAGCTTTCTTT. The chain joins TRBV29-1 to TRBJ1-1; no clear D. The CDR3 contains 12 residues. Germline CDR1 is SQVTM and CDR2 is ANQGSEA. The V end was cut by 8 bases, the J end by 1 base, with 11 bases between.

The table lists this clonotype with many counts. CDR3 protein: CASSLGTGRDEQYF. DNA of the CDR3: TGTGCCAGCAGCTTAGGGACAGGGCGGGACGAGCAGTACTTC. J is TRBJ2-7 and V is TRBV7-8; TRBD1 agrees at 8 bases. CDR3 length: 14 amino acids. The V and J ends lost 1 base and 5 bases, in that order; junction bases with no gene match: 4. Germline values: CDR1 SGHVS, CDR2 FQNEAQ.

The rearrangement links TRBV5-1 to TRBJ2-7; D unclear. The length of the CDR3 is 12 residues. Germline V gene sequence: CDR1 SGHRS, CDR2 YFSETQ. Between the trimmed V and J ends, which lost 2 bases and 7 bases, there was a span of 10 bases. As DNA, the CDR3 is TGCGCCAGCAGCTTAGGTAGGGCGGAGCAGTACTTC. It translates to CASSLGRAEQYF.

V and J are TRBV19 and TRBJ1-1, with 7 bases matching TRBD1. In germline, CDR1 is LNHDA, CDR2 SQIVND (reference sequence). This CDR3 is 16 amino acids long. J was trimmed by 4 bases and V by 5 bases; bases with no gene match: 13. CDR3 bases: TGTGCCAGTAGTGTTTCGACAGGGAGTGTTACCACTGAAGCTTTCTTT. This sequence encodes CASSVSTGSVTTEAFF.

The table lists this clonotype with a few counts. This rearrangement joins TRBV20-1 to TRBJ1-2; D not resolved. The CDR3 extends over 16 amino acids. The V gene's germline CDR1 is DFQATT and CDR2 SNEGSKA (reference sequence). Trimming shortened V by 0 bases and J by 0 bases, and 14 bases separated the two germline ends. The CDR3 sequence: CSARDSKRGSNYGYTF. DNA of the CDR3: TGCAGTGCTAGAGACAGTAAACGAGGGTCTAACTATGGCTACACCTTC.

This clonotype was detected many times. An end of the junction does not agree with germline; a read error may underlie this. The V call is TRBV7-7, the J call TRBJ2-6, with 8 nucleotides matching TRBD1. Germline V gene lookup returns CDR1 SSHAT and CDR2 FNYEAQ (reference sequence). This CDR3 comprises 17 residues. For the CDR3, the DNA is TGTGCTAGCAGCCCTCGGGACAGGCCCTGGGGGGCCAACGTCCTGACTTTC. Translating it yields CASSPRDRPWGANVLTF.

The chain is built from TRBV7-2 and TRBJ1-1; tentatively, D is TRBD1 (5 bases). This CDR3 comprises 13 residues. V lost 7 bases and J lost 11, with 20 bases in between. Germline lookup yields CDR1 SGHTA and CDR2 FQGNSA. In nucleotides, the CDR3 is TGTGCCAGCACCTCTTATGGACAAGCGGAGGCTTTCTTT. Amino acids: CASTSYGQAEAFF.

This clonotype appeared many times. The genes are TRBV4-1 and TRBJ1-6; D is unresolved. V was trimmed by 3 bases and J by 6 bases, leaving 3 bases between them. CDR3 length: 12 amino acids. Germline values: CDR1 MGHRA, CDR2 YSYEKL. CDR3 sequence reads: CASSQANSPLHF. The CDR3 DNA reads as TGCGCCAGCAGCCAGGCTAATTCACCCCTCCACTTT.

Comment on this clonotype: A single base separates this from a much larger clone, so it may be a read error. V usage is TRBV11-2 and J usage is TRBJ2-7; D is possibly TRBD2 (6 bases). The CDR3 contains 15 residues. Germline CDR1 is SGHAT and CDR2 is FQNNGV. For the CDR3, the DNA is TGTGCCAGCCGCTTAGTTGGAGGGAAGACCTACGAGCAGTACTTC. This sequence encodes CASRLVGGKTYEQYF.

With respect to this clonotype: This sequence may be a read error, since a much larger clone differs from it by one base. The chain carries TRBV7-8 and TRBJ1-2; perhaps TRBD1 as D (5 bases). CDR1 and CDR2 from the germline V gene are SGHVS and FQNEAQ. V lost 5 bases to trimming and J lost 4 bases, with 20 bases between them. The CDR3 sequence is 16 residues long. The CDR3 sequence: CASSLHGAGTSYGYTF. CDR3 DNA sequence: TGTGCCAGCAGCCTGCACGGGGCGGGGACTAGCTATGGCTACACCTTC.

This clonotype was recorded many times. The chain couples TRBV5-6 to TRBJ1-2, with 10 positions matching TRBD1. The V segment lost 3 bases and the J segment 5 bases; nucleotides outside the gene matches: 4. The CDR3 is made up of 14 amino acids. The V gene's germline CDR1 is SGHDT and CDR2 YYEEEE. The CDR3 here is CASSSGTGDYGYTF. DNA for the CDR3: TGTGCCAGCAGCTCCGGGACAGGGGATTATGGCTACACCTTC.

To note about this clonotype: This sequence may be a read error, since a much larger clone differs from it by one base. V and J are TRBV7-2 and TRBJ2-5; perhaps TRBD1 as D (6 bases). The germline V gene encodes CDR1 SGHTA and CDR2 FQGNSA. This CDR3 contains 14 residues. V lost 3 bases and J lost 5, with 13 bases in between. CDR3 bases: TGTGCCAGCAGCTTCTCCAGGGGCTGTGAGACCCAGTACTTC. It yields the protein CASSFSRGCETQYF. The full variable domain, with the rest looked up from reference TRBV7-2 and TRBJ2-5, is GAGVSQSPSNKVTEKGKDVELRCDPISGHTALYWYRQSLGQGLEFLIYFQGNSAPDKSGLPSDRFSAERTGGSVSTLTIQRTQQEDSAVYLCASSFSRGCETQYFGPGTRLLVL.

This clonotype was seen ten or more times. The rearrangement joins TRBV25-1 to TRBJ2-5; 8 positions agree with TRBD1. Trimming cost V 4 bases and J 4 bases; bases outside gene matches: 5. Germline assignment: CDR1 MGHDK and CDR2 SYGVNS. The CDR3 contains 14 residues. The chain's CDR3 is CASSVSGQGETQYF. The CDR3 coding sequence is TGTGCCAGCAGTGTATCAGGACAGGGAGAGACCCAGTACTTC.

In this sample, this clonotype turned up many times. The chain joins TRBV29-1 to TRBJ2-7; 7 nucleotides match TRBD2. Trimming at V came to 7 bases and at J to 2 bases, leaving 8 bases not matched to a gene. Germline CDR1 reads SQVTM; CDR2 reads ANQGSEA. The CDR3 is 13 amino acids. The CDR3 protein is CSAGEGPTYEQYF. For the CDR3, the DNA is TGCAGCGCCGGGGAGGGACCGACCTACGAGCAGTACTTC.

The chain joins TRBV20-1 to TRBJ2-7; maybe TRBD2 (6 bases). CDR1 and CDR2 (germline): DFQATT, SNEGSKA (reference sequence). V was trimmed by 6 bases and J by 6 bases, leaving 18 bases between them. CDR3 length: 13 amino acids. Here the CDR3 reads CSARPGTFGEQYF. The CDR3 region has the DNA TGCAGTGCCAGACCCGGGACTTTTGGCGAGCAGTACTTC.

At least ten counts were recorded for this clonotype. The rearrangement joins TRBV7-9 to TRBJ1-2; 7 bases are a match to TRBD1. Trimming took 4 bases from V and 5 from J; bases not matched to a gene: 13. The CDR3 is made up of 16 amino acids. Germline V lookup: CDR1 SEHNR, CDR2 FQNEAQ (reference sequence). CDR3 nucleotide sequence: TGTGCCAGCAGCTCAGGGGTAGGGACAGAGCTTTATGGCTACACCTTC. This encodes CASSSGVGTELYGYTF.

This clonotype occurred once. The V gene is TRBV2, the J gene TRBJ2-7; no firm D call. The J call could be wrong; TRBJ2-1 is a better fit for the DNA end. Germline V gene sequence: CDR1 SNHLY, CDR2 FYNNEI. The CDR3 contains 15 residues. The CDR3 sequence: CASSRLAPTTNEQFF. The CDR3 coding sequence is TGTGCCAGCAGTAGGTTAGCCCCCACCACCAATGAGCAGTTCTTC.

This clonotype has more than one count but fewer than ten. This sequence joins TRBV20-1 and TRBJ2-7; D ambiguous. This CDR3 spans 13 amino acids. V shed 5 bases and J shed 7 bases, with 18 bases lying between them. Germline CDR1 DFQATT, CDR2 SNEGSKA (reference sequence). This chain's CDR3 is CSAVALMGREQYF. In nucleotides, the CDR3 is TGCAGTGCTGTTGCTTTAATGGGCAGGGAGCAGTACTTC.

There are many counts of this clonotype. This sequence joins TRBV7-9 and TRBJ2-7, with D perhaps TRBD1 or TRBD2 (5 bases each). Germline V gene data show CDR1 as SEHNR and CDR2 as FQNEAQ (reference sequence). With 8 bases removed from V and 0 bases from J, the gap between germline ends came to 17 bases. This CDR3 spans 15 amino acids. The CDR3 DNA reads TGTGCCAGCTCCCAGCCGGGACCGCGCTCCTACGAGCAGTACTTC. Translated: CASSQPGPRSYEQYF.

In DNA form, the CDR3 reads TGTGCCAGCAGCCACGCTAGGACATACCAAGAGACCCAGTACTTC. Protein: CASSHARTYQETQYF. V usage is TRBV5-4 and J usage is TRBJ2-5; D perhaps matches TRBD1 (5 bases). The CDR3 loop spans 15 amino acids. V was clipped by 4 bases and J by 0 bases, with 13 bases between them. Germline values: CDR1 SGHNT, CDR2 YYREEE (reference sequence).

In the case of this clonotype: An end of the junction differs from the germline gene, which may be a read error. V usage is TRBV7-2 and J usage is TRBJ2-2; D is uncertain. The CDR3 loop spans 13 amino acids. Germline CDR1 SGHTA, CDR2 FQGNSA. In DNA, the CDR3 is TGCGCCAGCAGCCAAGCCTGGGGAGGGGAGCTGTTTTTT. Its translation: CASSQAWGGELFF.

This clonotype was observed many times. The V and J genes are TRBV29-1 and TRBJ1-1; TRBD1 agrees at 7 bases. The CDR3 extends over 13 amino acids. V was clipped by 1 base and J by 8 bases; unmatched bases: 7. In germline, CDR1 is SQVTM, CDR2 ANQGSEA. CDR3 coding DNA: TGCAGCGTTGAAGCCACAGGGGCGGGGGAAGCTTTCTTT. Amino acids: CSVEATGAGEAFF. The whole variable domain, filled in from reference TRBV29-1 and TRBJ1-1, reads SAVISQKPSRDICQRGTSLTIQCQVDSQVTMMFWYRQQPGQSLTLIATANQGSEATYESGFVIDKFPISRPNLTFSTLTVSNMSPEDSSIYLCSVEATGAGEAFFGQGTRLTVV.